This is a list of T cell receptor beta chains from one sample in a study of beta chain features in type 1 diabetes. The protocol was immunoSEQ multiplex PCR, while the TCRdb copy is restricted to in-frame clones and leaves out a portion. The repertoire includes some 660,000 clones, more than 12% of them detected once, and 0.03% to 0.04% sits in the top ten. Sequenced input: naive CD4+ T cells from blood. The receptors derive from a man between 18 and 29 years old with type 1 diabetes. Both conserved end residues are part of each CDR3. The D gene is left open where the match is weak. The size entry is marked missing in some rows and otherwise reads once, few, many or a size class.

size	J	V	D	CDR3	DNA
.	TRBJ1-2	TRBV29-1	.	CSVGTRHGYTF	TGCAGCGTCGGGACAAGGCATGGCTACACTTTC
.	TRBJ2-3	TRBV11-3	.	CASSPGRETDTQYF	TGTGCCAGCAGTCCAGGCCGGGAAACAGATACGCAGTATTTT
.	TRBJ2-3	TRBV4-3	TRBD2	CASSQDGTSGGTDTQYF	TGCGCCAGCAGCCAAGATGGGACTAGCGGGGGCACAGATACGCAGTATTTT
few	TRBJ2-3	TRBV9	.	CASSAGTWSTDTQYF	TGTGCCAGCAGCGCCGGGACCTGGAGCACAGATACGCAGTATTTT
many	TRBJ2-1	TRBV7-2	.	CASSTQDNEQFF	TGTGCCAGCAGCACTCAGGACAATGAGCAGTTCTTC
.	TRBJ1-2	TRBV15	.	CATSREGYGYTF	TGTGCCACCAGCAGAGAAGGGTACGGCTACACCTTC
few	TRBJ2-3	TRBV30	.	CAWSVLGDTQYF	TGTGCCTGGAGTGTACTGGGCGATACGCAGTATTTT
.	TRBJ1-1	TRBV7-9	.	CASSETANTEAFF	TGTGCCAGCAGCGAGACAGCGAACACTGAAGCTTTCTTT
.	TRBJ2-2	TRBV2	TRBD1	CASSENRGNGELFF	TGTGCCAGCAGTGAAAACAGGGGAAACGGGGAGCTGTTTTTT
few	TRBJ2-1	TRBV5-4	TRBD2	CASSTRLAGVLLEQFF	TGTGCCAGCAGTACTCGACTAGCGGGAGTACTATTAGAGCAGTTCTTC
.	TRBJ2-7	TRBV6-6	.	CASSQTTGTYEQYF	TGTGCCAGCAGTCAAACCACAGGGACCTACGAGCAGTACTTC
.	TRBJ2-4	TRBV4-3	.	CASSQDPGFQNIQYF	TGCGCCAGCAGCCAAGATCCGGGGTTCCAAAACATTCAGTACTTC
few	TRBJ2-1	TRBV6-6	.	CASSITDGTYLF	TGTGCCAGCAGCATCACCGACGGGACATATCTCTTC
.	TRBJ2-1	TRBV29-1	.	CSVELEASYNEQFF	TGCAGCGTCGAGTTGGAGGCCTCCTACAATGAGCAGTTCTTC
few	TRBJ2-5	TRBV29-1	TRBD2	CSVSPGTSGSYSETQYF	TGCAGCGTTTCTCCCGGGACTAGCGGGTCCTACTCGGAGACCCAGTACTTC
.	TRBJ2-3	TRBV30	.	CAWSQQGNRGDTQYF	TGTGCCTGGAGTCAACAGGGAAATAGGGGGGATACGCAGTATTTT
.	TRBJ2-2	TRBV6-1	.	CASSERRTANTGELFF	TGTGCCAGCAGTGAACGCAGGACCGCGAACACCGGGGAGCTGTTTTTT
.	TRBJ1-2	TRBV29-1	TRBD1	CSVGDRGMNRDYGYTF	TGCAGCGTTGGGGACAGGGGAATGAATAGAGACTATGGCTACACCTTC
few	TRBJ2-5	TRBV7-2	.	CASSLEVSGETQYF	TGTGCCAGCAGCTTAGAGGTGTCAGGCGAGACCCAGTACTTC
few	TRBJ1-6	TRBV4-3	.	CASSQFSSGRYNSPLHF	TGCGCCAGCAGCCAGTTCTCCTCGGGACGGTATAATTCACCCCTCCACTTT
few	TRBJ2-1	TRBV7-2	.	CASSLTLLAPYNEQFF	TGTGCCAGCAGCTTAACTCTACTAGCTCCCTACAATGAGCAGTTCTTC
.	TRBJ2-7	TRBV13	TRBD2	CASSRTLSLAGGDEQYF	TGTGCCAGCAGCCGCACCCTGAGTCTAGCGGGAGGAGACGAGCAGTACTTC
.	TRBJ1-3	TRBV30	TRBD1	CAWNDRGLYTIYF	TGTGCCTGGAACGACAGGGGGCTATACACCATATATTTT
.	TRBJ1-5	TRBV9	.	CASSVGPPNSNQPQHF	TGTGCCAGCAGCGTAGGACCTCCTAATAGCAATCAGCCCCAGCATTTT
.	TRBJ1-4	TRBV6-6	.	CASSYSSGQGNEKLFF	TGTGCCAGCAGTTACTCGTCTGGGCAGGGGAATGAAAAACTGTTTTTT
few	TRBJ1-2	TRBV30	.	CAWKDSRAGYTF	TGTGCCTGGAAAGACAGTCGCGCAGGCTACACCTTC
few	TRBJ2-1	TRBV6-1	.	CASSEDRAYNEQFF	TGTGCCAGCAGTGAAGACAGGGCTTACAATGAGCAGTTCTTC
once	TRBJ2-2	TRBV5-1	.	CASSLEWAAGELFF	TGCGCCAGCAGCTTGGAATGGGCAGCCGGGGAGCTGTTTTTT
few	TRBJ1-2	TRBV2	TRBD1	CASSGTGAYGYTF	TGTGCCAGCAGTGGAACAGGGGCCTATGGCTACACCTTC
.	TRBJ2-7	TRBV6-1	.	CASREDSTYEQYF	TGTGCCAGCAGAGAGGACAGTACCTACGAGCAGTACTTC
few	TRBJ2-7	TRBV28	.	CASIRGQSGVYEQYF	TGTGCCAGCATCCGGGGACAGTCGGGAGTTTACGAGCAGTACTTC
.	TRBJ2-7	TRBV18	.	CASSRDGSSYEQYF	TGTGCCAGCTCCCGGGACGGAAGCTCCTACGAGCAGTACTTC
few	TRBJ2-5	TRBV9	TRBD2	CASSVAAGRGSTQYF	TGTGCCAGCAGCGTAGCAGCGGGGAGAGGGTCGACCCAGTACTTC
.	TRBJ2-2	TRBV11-2	.	CASSLVGGRSTGELFF	TGTGCCAGCAGCTTAGTAGGGGGACGTAGTACCGGGGAGCTGTTTTTT
few	TRBJ2-3	TRBV30	TRBD1	CAWSAGTGYQDTQYF	TGTGCCTGGAGCGCCGGGACAGGGTATCAAGATACGCAGTATTTT
.	TRBJ1-2	TRBV30	TRBD1	CAWRRSGQGANGYTF	TGTGCCTGGAGGAGGTCTGGACAGGGGGCTAATGGCTACACCTTC
.	TRBJ2-6	TRBV29-1	.	CSVAPPEGGSSGANVLTF	TGCAGCGTTGCCCCCCCGGAGGGTGGAAGCTCTGGGGCCAACGTCCTGACTTTC
few	TRBJ2-7	TRBV28	.	CASSLAGGGLPVEQYF	TGTGCCAGCAGTTTAGCAGGCGGGGGCCTCCCAGTGGAGCAGTACTTC
few	TRBJ2-4	TRBV19	.	CASSISGHRENIQYF	TGTGCCAGTAGTATCTCGGGACACAGAGAAAACATTCAGTACTTC
few	TRBJ2-1	TRBV6-4	.	CASSVSGKNEQFF	TGTGCCAGCAGTGTATCCGGGAAAAATGAGCAGTTCTTC
once	TRBJ2-1	TRBV18	TRBD1	CASSSQGVTPGNEQFF	TGTGCCAGCTCATCCCAGGGGGTAACCCCGGGCAATGAGCAGTTCTTC
.	TRBJ2-2	TRBV5-1	.	CASSFFNVGATGELFF	TGCGCCAGCAGCTTCTTTAACGTAGGGGCGACCGGGGAGCTGTTTTTT
.	TRBJ2-7	TRBV29-1	.	CSSSHGDDYEQYF	TGCAGCTCCTCCCACGGGGATGACTACGAGCAGTACTTC
.	TRBJ2-7	TRBV5-6	.	CASSLGNRRGEQYF	TGTGCCAGCAGCTTGGGGAACAGGAGGGGCGAGCAGTACTTC
few	TRBJ2-7	TRBV28	.	CASGNYEQYF	TGTGCCAGCGGGAACTACGAGCAGTACTTC